This entry is about one T cell receptor beta chain. Its antigen is still unknown. The sample is drawn from a study of cytomegalovirus exposure and HLA in healthy donors. The germline V and J ends were trimmed by 4 bases and 8 bases, with 17 bases remaining between them. The CDR3 has 14 residues. CDR1 and CDR2 (germline): SGHAT, FQNNGV. It was with 60 Vbeta and 13 Jbeta primers that the PCR ran. Some clones are missing from TCRdb's copy, which holds only in-frame ones; the method was immunoSEQ multiplex PCR. The sample lists about 160,000 clones, roughly 87% occurring once. Study-level results: Fewer than 200 TCR beta chains were listed as cytomegalovirus-associated. Researchers reported from a later analysis that most CMV-associated TCR beta chains appeared HLA-restricted.

V gene TRBV11-2 combines with J gene TRBJ1-1; D ambiguous. Sequenced: PBMCs. This sequence originates from a girl aged 10 to 17 in good health and CMV-seropositive. CDR3 coding DNA: TGTGCCAGCAGCTCTTATACCGACTCGACCGAAGCTTTCTTT. It is translated as CASSSYTDSTEAFF.